These 21 T cell receptor beta chains share one sample of origin, sequenced in a study of T cell changes during pregnancy in multiple sclerosis. Method: immunoSEQ multiplex PCR; TCRdb's copy keeps in-frame clones and lacks some. The sample carries more than 80,000 clones, 92% recorded once. Sequencing used peripheral blood, obtained in the first trimester of pregnancy. All receptors derive from a female donor with multiple sclerosis, enrolled in a pregnancy study.

The chain is built from TRBV6-4 and TRBJ2-2; 9 nucleotides line up with TRBD2. Germline loops: CDR1 MRHNA, CDR2 SNTAGT. The ends lost 2 bases at V and 3 bases at J; junction bases unmatched: 10. The CDR3 is 18 residues long. In nucleotides, the CDR3 is TGTGCCAGCAGTGACGGGGAGTTAGCGGGAGATTACACCGGGGAGCTGTTTTTT. As protein: CASSDGELAGDYTGELFF.

V gene TRBV28 combines with J gene TRBJ2-2; D perhaps matches TRBD1 (6 bases). V lost 5 bases and J lost 6, with 13 bases in between. The CDR3 runs to 14 residues. Germline V lookup: CDR1 MDHEN, CDR2 SYDVKM. The DNA for the CDR3 is TGTGCCAGCAGTCCGGACAGCTGGGCCGGGGAGCTGTTTTTT. Protein sequence: CASSPDSWAGELFF.

The rearrangement uses TRBV30 and TRBJ2-7; tentatively, D is TRBD2 (7 bases). From germline, CDR1 is GTSNPN and CDR2 SVGIG (reference sequence). The CDR3 extends over 13 amino acids. Between the trimmed V and J ends, which lost 5 bases and 7 bases, there was a span of 18 bases. CDR3 loop: CAWEYWGGPEQYF. CDR3 DNA sequence: TGTGCCTGGGAGTATTGGGGGGGCCCTGAGCAGTACTTC. The full variable domain, in which reference TRBV30 and TRBJ2-7 provide the parts outside the CDR3, is SQTIHQWPATLVQPVGSPLSLECTVEGTSNPNLYWYRQAAGRGLQLLFYSVGIGQISSEVPQNLSASRPQDRQFILSSKKLLLSDSGFYLCAWEYWGGPEQYFGPGTRLTVT.

The gene calls are TRBV7-9 and TRBJ1-2, with TRBD1 as a possible D gene (6 bases). The CDR3 length is 15 residues. Germline loops: CDR1 SEHNR, CDR2 FQNEAQ (reference sequence). V lost 8 bases and J 2 bases, leaving 18 bases between the germline ends. In DNA, the CDR3 is TGTGCCAGCCCCCGGGAGGTAGGGGGGAACTATGGCTACACCTTC. Encoded protein: CASPREVGGNYGYTF. Filled out from reference TRBV7-9 and TRBJ1-2, the complete variable domain reads DTGVSQNPRHKITKRGQNVTFRCDPISEHNRLYWYRQTLGQGPEFLTYFQNEAQLEKSRLLSDRFSAERPKGSFSTLEIQRTEQGDSAMYLCASPREVGGNYGYTFGSGTRLTVV.

The genes are TRBV7-9 and TRBJ2-3; 10 nucleotides agree with TRBD2. Germline CDR1 is SEHNR and CDR2 is FQNEAQ (reference sequence). The CDR3 spans 15 residues. With 7 bases clipped from V and 4 bases from J, the junction kept 8 bases outside the gene matches. CDR3 region: CASTPAGGPSDTQYF. DNA for the CDR3: TGTGCCAGCACCCCAGCGGGAGGGCCGTCAGATACGCAGTATTTT.

The chain employs TRBV30 and TRBJ1-2, with no clear D. Between the trimmed V and J ends, which lost 0 bases and 4 bases, there was a span of 9 bases. CDR3 size: 13 residues. Per germline, CDR1 GTSNPN and CDR2 SVGIG (reference sequence). The CDR3 nucleotides read TGTGCCTGGAGTGTTTTGACAACCTATGGCTACACCTTC. Amino acid sequence: CAWSVLTTYGYTF.

The chain combines TRBV7-8 with TRBJ1-2; 7 bases are shared with TRBD1. The germline V gene has CDR1 SGHVS and CDR2 FQNEAQ. Trimming at V came to 1 base and at J to 1 base, leaving 9 bases not matched to a gene. The CDR3 runs to 17 residues. The CDR3 nucleotides are TGTGCCAGCAGCTTAGTGACCCGACAGGGAAGTAACTATGGCTACACCTTC. It specifies CASSLVTRQGSNYGYTF.

This chain joins TRBV4-2 and TRBJ1-2; the match to TRBD1 covers 10 bases. Trimming took 0 bases from V and 11 from J; bases not matched to a gene: 9. CDR3 length equals 15 residues. Germline V gene sequence: CDR1 LGHNA, CDR2 YNFKEQ. The CDR3 nucleotides are TGTGCCAGCAGCCAAGATCTCGGGACAGGGGCTCCGTACACCTTC. Encoded protein: CASSQDLGTGAPYTF.

The rearrangement uses TRBV6-5 and TRBJ2-1; D possibly corresponds to TRBD2 (6 bases). The CDR3 loop spans 13 amino acids. Germline V gene lookup returns CDR1 MNHEY and CDR2 SVGAGI. V lost 5 bases and J lost 7, with 12 bases in between. The CDR3 region is CASSTGTGNEQFF. The DNA for the CDR3 is TGTGCCAGCAGTACCGGGACTGGGAATGAGCAGTTCTTC.

The gene calls are TRBV5-6 and TRBJ1-1; TRBD1 agrees at 9 bases. This CDR3 comprises 17 residues. Germline lookup yields CDR1 SGHDT and CDR2 YYEEEE. Unmatched junction bases numbered 10, after V lost 0 bases and J lost 4 bases. The CDR3 DNA reads as TGTGCCAGCAGCTTGGAAGGACAGGGGATTTTGAGCACTGAAGCTTTCTTT. Protein sequence: CASSLEGQGILSTEAFF.

This clone was counted between two and nine times. This rearrangement joins TRBV19 to TRBJ1-2, with D hard to call. Trimming removed 6 bases at V and 8 bases at J, with 10 bases between. The CDR3 contains 11 residues. CDR1 and CDR2 (germline): LNHDA, SQIVND (reference sequence). CDR3 bases: TGTGCCAGTAGGGACCGGGGAGGCTACACCTTC. This codes for CASRDRGGYTF.

The rearrangement uses TRBV7-4 and TRBJ1-5; tentatively, D is TRBD1 (6 bases). Germline CDR1 SGHVT, CDR2 SQSDAQ. The V gene lost 1 base and the J gene lost 5 bases, with 9 bases spanning the gap. This CDR3 spans 14 amino acids. The CDR3 loop is CASSLDSGDQPQHF. In nucleotides, the CDR3 is TGTGCCAGCAGCTTAGATTCAGGGGATCAGCCCCAGCATTTT.

The gene calls are TRBV19 and TRBJ1-3, with D unclear. V shed 3 bases and J shed 0 bases, with 6 bases lying between them. Germline V gives CDR1 LNHDA, CDR2 SQIVND (reference sequence). The CDR3 is 14 residues long. The chain's CDR3 is CASSMVSSGNTIYF. CDR3 coding DNA: TGTGCCAGTAGTATGGTGAGCTCTGGAAACACCATATATTTT.

The gene calls are TRBV29-1 and TRBJ1-4; D call uncertain. The ends were cut back, 4 bases at V and 9 bases at J, with 9 bases in the middle. CDR3 size: 11 residues. Germline assignment: CDR1 SQVTM and CDR2 ANQGSEA. In DNA, the CDR3 is TGCAGCGTTGGGTGGGAGAAAAAACTGTTTTTT. Its protein product is CSVGWEKKLFF.

The chain couples TRBV10-3 to TRBJ1-1; TRBD1 agrees at 7 bases. The length of the CDR3 is 15 residues. The germline gives CDR1 ENHRY, CDR2 SYGVKD. V lost 3 bases, J lost 0 bases, and 4 bases stayed unmatched. The CDR3 DNA reads as TGTGCCATCAGTGATATTGGACAGGTGAACACTGAAGCTTTCTTT. Translation: CAISDIGQVNTEAFF.

The gene calls are TRBV28 and TRBJ2-7; 8 positions match TRBD1. The CDR3 consists of 14 residues. Trimming at V came to 4 bases and at J to 1 base, leaving 3 bases not matched to a gene. The V gene's germline CDR1 is MDHEN and CDR2 SYDVKM. This chain's CDR3 is CASSSRTGSYEQYF. The CDR3 bases are TGTGCCAGCAGTTCCCGGACAGGGTCCTACGAGCAGTACTTC.

The chain is built from TRBV6-1 and TRBJ1-1; D is undetermined. Trimming took off 5 bases at V and 4 bases at J, with 17 bases between the two ends. The germline V gene has CDR1 MNHNS and CDR2 SASEGT. This CDR3 has 15 residues. As DNA, the CDR3 is TGTGCCAGCAGTAATAACCCGAGCCCAGGCACTGAAGCTTTCTTT. Its protein product is CASSNNPSPGTEAFF.

This rearrangement joins TRBV19 to TRBJ2-7, with TRBD2 identical over 11 bases. CDR1 is LNHDA and CDR2 is SQIVND in the germline V gene (reference sequence). The CDR3 length is 15 residues. Trimming cost V 5 bases and J 3 bases; bases outside gene matches: 6. Here the CDR3 DNA reads TGTGCCAGTAGTGTTGGACTAGCGGGCCACTACGAGCAGTACTTC. Its translation is CASSVGLAGHYEQYF.

J is TRBJ2-2 and V is TRBV19, with D perhaps matching TRBD1 (6 bases). Germline V gene lookup returns CDR1 LNHDA and CDR2 SQIVND (reference sequence). The ends were cut back, 10 bases at V and 0 bases at J, with 9 bases in the middle. The CDR3 sequence is 13 residues long. CDR3 sequence reads: CANRDPNTGELFF. The DNA of the CDR3 is TGTGCCAACAGGGACCCGAACACCGGGGAGCTGTTTTTT.

This chain uses TRBV2 with TRBJ2-1; D gene unclear. Per the germline V gene, CDR1 is SNHLY and CDR2 is FYNNEI. With 4 bases removed from V and 6 bases from J, the gap between germline ends came to 16 bases. The length of the CDR3 is 15 residues. CDR3 protein: CASSVPIAPANEQFF. The CDR3 DNA follows: TGTGCCAGCAGTGTCCCCATAGCCCCCGCCAATGAGCAGTTCTTC.

V usage is TRBV12-5 and J usage is TRBJ1-2; a possible D gene is TRBD1 (6 bases). Germline V gene data show CDR1 as LGHNT and CDR2 as FRNRAP. This CDR3 spans 13 amino acids. Trimming removed 3 bases from V and 4 bases from J, with 9 bases in between. CDR3 region: CASGFPTGYGYTF. The CDR3 DNA sequence: TGTGCTAGTGGTTTCCCGACAGGCTATGGCTACACCTTC.